This TCR beta chain was found in a study of T cell changes during pregnancy in multiple sclerosis. This CDR3 contains 17 residues. V lost 4 bases and J lost 4; bases outside the gene matches: 11. CDR1 is SGHAT and CDR2 is FQNNGV in the germline V gene. The method was immunoSEQ multiplex PCR; TCRdb's version includes in-frame clones alone and lacks a portion of them. This sample carries tens of thousands of clones, roughly nine tenths of them seen once, and the ten largest clones take more than 0.35%. Sequenced here: CD4+ T cells from peripheral blood mononuclear cells, sampled in the second trimester of pregnancy. This receptor was identified in a female donor in good health, enrolled as a control in a pregnancy study. The gene calls are TRBV11-2 and TRBJ2-2, with 8 bases identical to TRBD1. CDR3 sequence reads: CASSSRDRYRGTGELFF. The CDR3 DNA is TGTGCCAGCAGCTCCCGGGACAGGTATCGTGGCACCGGGGAGCTGTTTTTT. Full variable domain (remainder filled in from reference TRBV11-2 and TRBJ2-2): EAGVAQSPRYKIIEKRQSVAFWCNPISGHATLYWYQQILGQGPKLLIQFQNNGVVDDSQLPKDRFSAERLKGVDSTLKIQPAKLEDSAVYLCASSSRDRYRGTGELFFGEGSRLTVL.